The 10 T cell receptor beta chains below all came from one sample that was sequenced in a study of blood T cell repertoires in COVID-19. The method was immunoSEQ multiplex PCR; TCRdb's version includes in-frame clones alone and lacks a portion of them. The table has approximately 230,000 clones, approximately 90% seen once; the top ten hold around 3%. The sequenced material came from peripheral blood. Receptors were obtained from a man between 18 and 29 years old with active or convalescent COVID-19.

Remarks on this clone: This CDR3 is also generated by other DNA sequences in the sample. V and J are TRBV7-2 and TRBJ1-2; no reliable D call. Germline assignment: CDR1 SGHTA and CDR2 FQGNSA. The V end lost 1 base, the J end lost 5 bases, and 5 bases lay between the germline ends. The CDR3 runs 12 residues. CDR3 region: CASSLVTYGYTF. In nucleotides, the CDR3 is TGTGCCAGCAGCTTAGTGACATATGGCTACACCTTC.

V is TRBV4-3 and J is TRBJ2-2, with 9 bases lining up with TRBD2. The CDR3 consists of 16 residues. V was pared by 0 bases and J by 1 base, with 0 bases of the junction left unmatched. Germline values: CDR1 LGHNA, CDR2 YSLEER. The chain's CDR3 is CASSQELAGNTGELFF. CDR3 sequence (DNA): TGCGCCAGCAGCCAAGAACTAGCGGGGAACACCGGGGAGCTGTTTTTT.

The chain's CDR3 is CASSLGTGNFEKLFF. CDR3 nucleotides: TGTGCCAGCAGCTTAGGGACAGGGAATTTTGAAAAACTGTTTTTT. The chain uses TRBV7-2 and TRBJ1-4, with 8 bases matching TRBD1. Trimming cost V 1 base and J 7 bases; bases outside gene matches: 5. The CDR3 totals 15 residues. The germline V gene encodes CDR1 SGHTA and CDR2 FQGNSA.

The chain recombines TRBV14 with TRBJ2-7, with D possibly TRBD2 on 5 matching bases. Germline CDR1 reads SGHDN; CDR2 reads FVKESK. V lost 4 bases, J lost 0 bases, and 19 bases lay in between. CDR3 length: 17 amino acids. In DNA form, the CDR3 reads TGTGCCAGCAGCCCCACCATAACAGAAACTAGCTCCTACGAGCAGTACTTC. The encoded protein is CASSPTITETSSYEQYF.

This clone has only a few counts. This sequence joins TRBV9 and TRBJ2-2; 10 nucleotides align to TRBD1. Germline assignment: CDR1 SGDLS and CDR2 YYNGEE. The CDR3 is 15 amino acids. Unmatched junction bases numbered 4, after V lost 3 bases and J lost 5 bases. For the CDR3, the DNA is TGTGCCAGCAGCGGGCCGGGACAGGGGACCGGGGAGCTGTTTTTT. This encodes CASSGPGQGTGELFF.

The chain joins TRBV5-4 to TRBJ2-7; D is possibly TRBD1 (6 bases). Per the germline V gene, CDR1 is SGHNT and CDR2 is YYREEE (reference sequence). The CDR3 sequence is 13 residues long. Trimming stripped 2 bases from V and 7 bases from J, with 13 bases between. The CDR3 DNA reads TGTGCCAGCAGCTTACAGGGAAGTAGGGAGCAGTACTTC. Translation gives CASSLQGSREQYF.

The chain uses TRBV12-3 or TRBV12-4 and TRBJ2-7, with 7 nucleotides matching TRBD1. The CDR3 spans 13 residues. Trimming removed 4 bases from V and 1 base from J; junction bases left unmatched: 1. The CDR3 coding sequence is TGTGCCAGCAGTTCGGGACAGTCCTACGAGCAGTACTTC. It specifies CASSSGQSYEQYF.

This chain links TRBV27 with TRBJ1-1; D possibly corresponds to TRBD1 (6 bases). V shed 0 bases and J shed 6 bases, with 20 bases lying between them. The CDR3 contains 17 residues. Germline V gene data show CDR1 as MNHEY and CDR2 as SMNVEV (reference sequence). The CDR3 spells CASSLSSPGVRKSEAFF. The CDR3 DNA is TGTGCCAGCAGTTTATCGAGCCCAGGGGTACGGAAGTCTGAAGCTTTCTTT.

The chain combines TRBV2 with TRBJ1-3, with D unclear. Looked up from germline, CDR1 is SNHLY and CDR2 is FYNNEI. CDR3 length: 14 amino acids. The V end lost 3 bases, the J end lost 2 bases, and 8 bases lay between the germline ends. CDR3 loop: CASSDAGTGNTIYF. In DNA form, the CDR3 reads TGTGCCAGCAGTGATGCGGGGACTGGAAACACCATATATTTT.

The V gene is TRBV10-2, the J gene TRBJ2-5; TRBD2 matches 13 bases. Germline lookup yields CDR1 WSHSY and CDR2 SAAADI. V lost 6 bases to trimming and J lost 4 bases; unmatched junction nucleotides: 8. The CDR3 is 16 amino acids. CDR3 protein: CASSSRLAGGRETQYF. The DNA of the CDR3 is TGCGCCAGCAGCTCCAGACTAGCGGGGGGTAGAGAGACCCAGTACTTC.